The 15 T cell receptor beta chains below all came from one sample that was sequenced in a study of T cell responses to AZD1222 COVID-19 vaccine (dated by TCRdb to the early 2020s). In the paper's terms, the time point label means: baseline before first vaccination. The library relied on the immunoSEQ multiplex PCR assay. TCRdb provides this immuneACCESS table in a form limited to in-frame rearrangements. Some clones are lacking; in checked studies, under half of them reflect an unresolved V gene, and why the rest are absent is not known. The sample yields 80,000 or so clones; approximately 90% were counted once. Jointly, the top ten make up 5.7% of the sample. Material: peripheral blood, obtained on day 0 of AZD1222 vaccination. The receptor set was obtained from an adult in good health.

This sequence joins TRBV11-3 and TRBJ2-1; D unresolved. The germline V gene has CDR1 SGHNT and CDR2 YENEEA. The V end was cut by 2 bases, the J end by 2 bases, with 10 bases between. This CDR3 comprises 15 residues. CDR3 DNA sequence: TGTGCCAGCAGCTTATCCGCGGCCACCTACAATGAGCAGTTCTTC. This encodes CASSLSAATYNEQFF.

This clone has a handful of counts. The chain joins TRBV6-2 or TRBV6-3 to TRBJ1-5; D is perhaps TRBD1 (6 bases). The germline V gene encodes CDR1 MNHEY and CDR2 SVGEGT. Trimming took 0 bases from V and 2 from J, leaving 14 bases between them. The CDR3 is 17 amino acids. The CDR3 region is CASSYSMWGAGNQPQHF. The CDR3 DNA is TGTGCCAGCAGTTACTCGATGTGGGGGGCTGGCAATCAGCCCCAGCATTTT.

This clone was recorded once. The chain recombines TRBV5-5 with TRBJ2-1; 12 bases align to TRBD2. Germline values: CDR1 SGHKS, CDR2 YYEKEE (reference sequence). CDR3 size: 19 residues. The trim removed 1 base at V and 3 bases at J, leaving 11 bases unmatched. CDR3 amino acids: CASSLSPSGGALLYNEQFF. CDR3 in DNA: TGTGCCAGCAGCTTGTCCCCTAGCGGGGGGGCCCTACTCTACAATGAGCAGTTCTTC.

The chain employs TRBV3-1 (or the pseudogene TRBV3-2) and TRBJ1-4, with 7 bases matching TRBD1. CDR1 is LGHDT and CDR2 is YNNKEL in the germline V gene (reference sequence). The CDR3 loop spans 13 amino acids. With V trimmed by 0 bases and J by 16 bases, 8 bases remained unmatched. CDR3 sequence: CASSQDSRGRRFF. DNA for the CDR3: TGTGCCAGCAGCCAAGATAGTAGGGGGCGTAGGTTTTTT.

The chain carries TRBV2 and TRBJ2-5; D possibly corresponds to TRBD1 (6 bases). V lost 5 bases and J 0 bases, leaving 10 bases between the germline ends. Per the germline V gene, CDR1 is SNHLY and CDR2 is FYNNEI. The CDR3 has 14 amino acids. CDR3 in DNA: TGTGCCAGCAGTAAGACAGGATACCAAGAGACCCAGTACTTC. Translating it yields CASSKTGYQETQYF.

The genes are TRBV2 and TRBJ2-1; D uncertain. The CDR3 has 14 amino acids. V lost 4 bases and J 6 bases, leaving 13 bases between the germline ends. The V gene's germline CDR1 is SNHLY and CDR2 FYNNEI. CDR3 bases: TGTGCCAGCAGTGTGTGGGCAGGTACCAATGAGCAGTTCTTC. Its protein product is CASSVWAGTNEQFF.

This chain links TRBV4-3 with TRBJ1-2, with a weak D call TRBD1 (5 bases). CDR1 and CDR2 from the germline V gene are LGHNA and YSLEER. The CDR3 has 19 amino acids. Deletions cut 2 bases from V and 1 base from J, with 23 bases between. CDR3 residues: CASSQYGGGRAHLNYGYTF. The CDR3 coding sequence is TGCGCCAGCAGCCAATATGGGGGAGGCAGGGCCCATCTTAACTATGGCTACACCTTC.

The J gene is TRBJ2-7, the V gene TRBV10-3; maybe TRBD1 (7 bases). Per the germline V gene, CDR1 is ENHRY and CDR2 is SYGVKD. The V gene lost 3 bases and the J gene lost 0 bases, with 12 bases spanning the gap. This CDR3 is built from 15 residues. In DNA, the CDR3 is TGTGCCATCAGTGATGGCGGGGACAGCTCCTACGAGCAGTACTTC. It specifies CAISDGGDSSYEQYF.

The CDR3 DNA follows: TGTGCCAGCAGCTTAGTGCGTAGGACAGGGGGGGGCACAGATACGCAGTATTTT. Amino acid sequence: CASSLVRRTGGGTDTQYF. The chain employs TRBV7-2 and TRBJ2-3, with TRBD1 matching over 10 bases. The germline V gene has CDR1 SGHTA and CDR2 FQGNSA. The CDR3 is made up of 18 amino acids. V dropped 1 base and J dropped 1; count of bases not matched to a gene: 8.

The genes are TRBV4-3 and TRBJ2-3; a weak D match, TRBD2 (6 bases). Looked up from germline, CDR1 is LGHNA and CDR2 is YSLEER. V dropped 1 base and J dropped 4 bases, with 9 bases sitting between them. This CDR3 is built from 14 residues. The CDR3 DNA reads TGCGCCAGCAGCCAAGCTAGCGAGGCAGATACGCAGTATTTT. It encodes CASSQASEADTQYF.

The V and J genes are TRBV7-9 and TRBJ1-6; D possibly corresponds to TRBD1 (6 bases). V shed 4 bases and J shed 14 bases, with 21 bases lying between them. The CDR3 runs to 15 residues. CDR1 and CDR2 from the germline V gene are SEHNR and FQNEAQ (reference sequence). The CDR3 sequence: CASSSSTGPGRSLHF. The CDR3 DNA reads TGTGCCAGCAGCTCCTCGACAGGCCCCGGCAGATCCCTCCACTTT.

The gene calls are TRBV5-4 and TRBJ2-3, with D hard to call. This CDR3 comprises 15 residues. V was clipped by 4 bases and J by 0 bases, with 12 bases between them. The germline V gene has CDR1 SGHNT and CDR2 YYREEE (reference sequence). The CDR3 nucleotides read TGTGCCAGCAGCCCACAATGGGGTAGCACAGATACGCAGTATTTT. Amino acid sequence: CASSPQWGSTDTQYF.

V gene TRBV15 combines with J gene TRBJ1-5, with a tentative D call TRBD1 (5 bases). Germline V gene data show CDR1 as LNHNV and CDR2 as YYDKDF (reference sequence). The ends were cut back, 0 bases at V and 5 bases at J, with 8 bases in the middle. This CDR3 contains 14 residues. DNA of the CDR3: TGTGCCACCAGCAGAGATCGGGACTATCAGCCCCAGCATTTT. Its protein product is CATSRDRDYQPQHF.

The rearrangement uses TRBV7-8 and TRBJ2-1; D is ambiguous. This CDR3 has 12 amino acids. The germline V gene has CDR1 SGHVS and CDR2 FQNEAQ. Trimming shortened V by 7 bases and J by 12 bases, and 16 bases separated the two germline ends. The CDR3, as DNA: TGTGCCAGCACCTCTTTGTCCACCGGGCAGTTCTTC. Translation: CASTSLSTGQFF.

The rearrangement uses TRBV27 and TRBJ1-4, with D unresolved. Between the trimmed V and J ends, which lost 7 bases and 10 bases, there was a span of 13 bases. The CDR3 length is 12 residues. CDR1 and CDR2 from the germline V gene are MNHEY and SMNVEV (reference sequence). CDR3 nucleotide sequence: TGTGCCAGCACCGAATCCAGTGGAAAACTGTTTTTT. It codes for CASTESSGKLFF.